This is a list of T cell receptor beta chains from one sample in a study of Graves' ophthalmopathy and Graves' hyperthyroidism. MiXCR, run by TCRdb on the multiplex PCR reads, gives a single entry per CDR3 protein. The sample gives 300,000 to 400,000 distinct CDR3 sequences, 17% of which show up once; approximately 13% is in the top ten. The sequenced material came from peripheral blood. The receptor source for this set is an adult man with Graves' ophthalmopathy. CDR3s include the opening cysteine and the closing phenylalanine or tryptophan. Each record gives: clone size, D gene, J gene, V gene, CDR3 DNA, CDR3 protein. A D gene is named only where the DNA matches it firmly. Part of the rows lack a size; the others show once, few, many or a class for expanded clones.

many | . | TRBJ2-7 | TRBV24-1 | TGTGCCACCAGTGCCGGCAGCTTCTACGAGCAGTACTTC | CATSAGSFYEQYF
many | . | TRBJ2-7 | TRBV20-1 | TGCAGTGCGGATCCGGGACGGAAACCCTACGAGCAGTACTTC | CSADPGRKPYEQYF
many | . | TRBJ2-7 | TRBV15 | TGTGCCACCAGAGAAACTCGGACAGCCATTTACGACGAGCAGTACTTC | CATRETRTAIYDEQYF
many | . | TRBJ1-2 | TRBV4-2 | TGTGCCAGCAGCCAAGAACTTGGACAGAACTATGGCTACACCTTC | CASSQELGQNYGYTF
many | TRBD2 | TRBJ2-7 | TRBV20-1 | TGCAGTGCTAAAGCGGGAGGGACCTACGAGCAGTACTTC | CSAKAGGTYEQYF
many | TRBD1 | TRBJ1-5 | TRBV20-1 | TGCAGTGCTAGAGATCCCCGTTTCAGGGGGCCGGGTCAGCCCCAGCATTTT | CSARDPRFRGPGQPQHF
many | TRBD1 | TRBJ2-6 | TRBV19 | TGTGCCAGCACACAGGACAGGGGGATGATCTCTGGGGCCAACGTCCTGACTTTC | CASTQDRGMISGANVLTF
many | . | TRBJ1-5 | TRBV6-2/TRBV6-3 | TGTGCCAGCACCAAAGGGACACATAGCAATCAGCCCCAGCATTTT | CASTKGTHSNQPQHF
many | . | TRBJ1-5 | TRBV27 | TGTGCCAGCAGTTTCCATGGACAGAATCAGCCCCAGCATTTT | CASSFHGQNQPQHF
many | . | TRBJ1-5 | TRBV20-1 | TGCAGTGCTAGAGATCGGGGCAGCCGCAATCAGCCCCAGCATTTT | CSARDRGSRNQPQHF
many | TRBD2 | TRBJ2-2 | TRBV12-5 | TGTGCTAGTGGTTCCGGGACTAGCGGGAGAGGGGAGCTGTTTTTT | CASGSGTSGRGELFF
few | . | TRBJ1-1 | TRBV6-2/TRBV6-3 | TGTGCCAGCAGTTCCCCTGGGACGACAGCCACACATGAAGCTTTCTTT | CASSSPGTTATHEAFF
many | . | TRBJ2-7 | TRBV13 | TGTGCCAGCAGCTTACGGAGAGACGGATCCTACGAGCAGTACTTC | CASSLRRDGSYEQYF
once | . | TRBJ1-6 | TRBV2 | TGTGCCAGCCTGAGGGGCTCCAATTCACCCCTCCACTTT | CASLRGSNSPLHF
many | . | TRBJ1-3 | TRBV2 | TGTGCCAGTATGAGGGACTCTGGAAACACCATATATTTT | CASMRDSGNTIYF
many | . | TRBJ1-2 | TRBV18 | TGTGCCAGCTCACCCGACAGGATGGGTGGCTACACCTTC | CASSPDRMGGYTF
. | . | TRBJ1-1 | TRBV20-1 | TGCAGTGCCCCCGAGGGTCCGGGACGGGAACATTGGGAAGCTTTCTTT | CSAPEGPGREHWEAFF
many | . | TRBJ1-1 | TRBV30 | TGTGCCTGGAGTGTACGGAGGGGCAGAACTGAAGCTTTCTTT | CAWSVRRGRTEAFF